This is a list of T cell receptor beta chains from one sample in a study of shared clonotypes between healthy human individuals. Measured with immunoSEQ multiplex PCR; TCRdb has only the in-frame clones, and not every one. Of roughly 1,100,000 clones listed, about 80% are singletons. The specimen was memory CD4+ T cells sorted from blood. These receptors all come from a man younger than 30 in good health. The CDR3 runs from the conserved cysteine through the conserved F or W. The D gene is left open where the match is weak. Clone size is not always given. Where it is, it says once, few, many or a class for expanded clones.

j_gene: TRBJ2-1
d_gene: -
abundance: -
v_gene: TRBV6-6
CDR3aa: CASRRSDEQFF
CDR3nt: TGTGCCAGCAGGAGGAGCGATGAGCAGTTCTTC

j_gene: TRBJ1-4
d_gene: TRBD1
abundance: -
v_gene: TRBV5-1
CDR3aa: CASRLQGATNEKLFF
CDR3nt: TGCGCCAGCAGGCTTCAGGGGGCAACTAATGAAAAACTGTTTTTT

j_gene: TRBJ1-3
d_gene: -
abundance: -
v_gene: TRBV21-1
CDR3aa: CASSANSSSGNTIYF
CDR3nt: TGTGCCAGCAGCGCAAACTCGAGCTCTGGAAACACCATATATTTT

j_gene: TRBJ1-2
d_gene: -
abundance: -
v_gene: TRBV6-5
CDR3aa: CASSYSSRIVYGYTF
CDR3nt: TGTGCCAGCAGTTACTCGAGCAGGATAGTCTATGGCTACACCTTC

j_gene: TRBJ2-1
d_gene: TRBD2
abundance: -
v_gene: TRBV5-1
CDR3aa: CASSPGTSGSSYNEQFF
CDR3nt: TGCGCCAGCAGCCCGGGGACTAGCGGGAGCTCCTACAATGAGCAGTTCTTC

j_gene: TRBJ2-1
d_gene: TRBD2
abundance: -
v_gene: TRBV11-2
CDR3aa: CASSLDPASGKGGQFF
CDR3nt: TGTGCCAGCAGCTTAGATCCCGCTAGCGGGAAGGGGGGGCAGTTCTTC

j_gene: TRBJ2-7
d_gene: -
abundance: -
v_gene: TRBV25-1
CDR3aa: CASSESGGDSYEQYF
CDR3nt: TGTGCCAGCAGTGAATCTGGGGGCGATTCCTACGAGCAGTACTTC

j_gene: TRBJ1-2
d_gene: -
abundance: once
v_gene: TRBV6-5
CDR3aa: CASTGTRAGGYTF
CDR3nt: TGTGCCAGCACTGGAACCAGGGCGGGGGGCTACACCTTC

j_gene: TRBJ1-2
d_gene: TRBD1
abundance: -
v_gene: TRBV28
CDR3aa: CASRSSPGQKAYGYTF
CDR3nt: TGTGCCAGCAGATCTTCACCGGGACAGAAAGCCTATGGCTACACCTTC

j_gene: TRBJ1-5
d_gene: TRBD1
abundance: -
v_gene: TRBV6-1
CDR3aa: CASSETTGGAGQPQHF
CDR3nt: TGTGCCAGCAGTGAAACCACAGGGGGCGCGGGTCAGCCCCAGCATTTT

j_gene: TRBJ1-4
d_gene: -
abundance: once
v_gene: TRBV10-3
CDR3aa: CAISEPERNEKLFF
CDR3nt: TGTGCCATCAGTGAACCCGAGCGTAATGAAAAACTGTTTTTT

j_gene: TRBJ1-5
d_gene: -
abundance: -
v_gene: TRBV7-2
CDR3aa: CASSQGTINQPQHF
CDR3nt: TGTGCCAGCAGCCAGGGCACGATCAATCAGCCCCAGCATTTT

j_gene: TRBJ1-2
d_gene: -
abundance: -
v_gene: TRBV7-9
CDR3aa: CASSLVTGSTNYGYTF
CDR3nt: TGTGCCAGCAGCTTAGTTACAGGGAGCACGAACTATGGCTACACCTTC

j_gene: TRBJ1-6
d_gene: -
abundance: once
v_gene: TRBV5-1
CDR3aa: CASSQERNSPLHF
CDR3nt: TGCGCCAGCAGCCAGGAGCGAAATTCACCCCTCCACTTT

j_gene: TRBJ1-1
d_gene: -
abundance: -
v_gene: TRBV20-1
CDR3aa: CSAQGKTEAFF
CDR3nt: TGCAGTGCCCAGGGGAAAACTGAAGCTTTCTTT

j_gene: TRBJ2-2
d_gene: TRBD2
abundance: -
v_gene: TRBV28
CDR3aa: CASNLAGKNTGELFF
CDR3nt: TGTGCCAGCAATTTAGCGGGGAAAAACACCGGGGAGCTGTTTTTT

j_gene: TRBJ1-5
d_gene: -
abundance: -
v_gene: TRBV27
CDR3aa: CASSPQDRFNQPQHF
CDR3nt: TGTGCCAGCAGTCCCCAAGACAGGTTCAATCAGCCCCAGCATTTT

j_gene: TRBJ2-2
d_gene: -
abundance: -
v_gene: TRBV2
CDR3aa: CASSDLRTGELFF
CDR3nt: TGTGCCAGCAGTGACTTGCGTACCGGGGAGCTGTTTTTT

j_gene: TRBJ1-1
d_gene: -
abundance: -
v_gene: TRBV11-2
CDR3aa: CASSFPMGRNTEAFF
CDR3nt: TGTGCCAGCAGCTTCCCAATGGGCAGGAACACTGAAGCTTTCTTT

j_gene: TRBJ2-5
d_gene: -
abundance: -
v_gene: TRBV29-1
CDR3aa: CSVGTPGIETQYF
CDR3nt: TGCAGCGTCGGGACTCCGGGCATTGAGACCCAGTACTTC

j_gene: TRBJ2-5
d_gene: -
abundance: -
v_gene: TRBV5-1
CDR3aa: CASSWGGAQETQYF
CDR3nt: TGCGCCAGCAGCTGGGGGGGCGCCCAAGAGACCCAGTACTTC

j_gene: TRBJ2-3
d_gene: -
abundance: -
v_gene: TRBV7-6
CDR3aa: CASSLVGGGTDTQYF
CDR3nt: TGTGCCAGCAGCTTAGTGGGAGGAGGCACAGATACGCAGTATTTT